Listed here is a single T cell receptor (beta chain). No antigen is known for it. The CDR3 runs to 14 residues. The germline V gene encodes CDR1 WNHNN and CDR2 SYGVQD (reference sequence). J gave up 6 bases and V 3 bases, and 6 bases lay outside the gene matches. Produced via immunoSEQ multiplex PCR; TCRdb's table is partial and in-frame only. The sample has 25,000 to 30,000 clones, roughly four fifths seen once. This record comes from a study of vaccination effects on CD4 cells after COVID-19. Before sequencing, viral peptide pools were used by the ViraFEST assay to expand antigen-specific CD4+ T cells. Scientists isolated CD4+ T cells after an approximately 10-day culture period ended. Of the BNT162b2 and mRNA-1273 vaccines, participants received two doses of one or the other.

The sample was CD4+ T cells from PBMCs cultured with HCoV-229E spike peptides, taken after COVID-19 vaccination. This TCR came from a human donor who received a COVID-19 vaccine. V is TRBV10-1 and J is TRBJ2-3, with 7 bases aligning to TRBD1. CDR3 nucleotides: TGCGCCAGCAGTGAAGGGACAGACCAGGATACGCAGTATTTT. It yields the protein CASSEGTDQDTQYF.